This entry lists 11 T cell receptor beta chains sequenced from one sample in a study of radiation and T cells in renal cell carcinoma. The repertoire was sequenced with immunoSEQ multiplex PCR; TCRdb's copy has only in-frame clones and lacks some. The sample has under 150,000 clones, more than 80% seen once. Time point indicated: blood 2 weeks post-SBRT. Treatment: 15 Gy SBRT to primary tumor, nephrectomy 4 weeks later. Source: blood, taken from a patient whose treatment included radiotherapy and nephrectomy. The receptors shown here come from an older woman with renal cell carcinoma.

The chain employs TRBV27 and TRBJ1-6; possible D gene TRBD1, 5 bases. The CDR3 consists of 15 residues. The germline V and J ends were trimmed by 6 bases and 7 bases, with 16 bases remaining between them. Germline assignment: CDR1 MNHEY and CDR2 SMNVEV (reference sequence). The CDR3 DNA follows: TGTGCCAGCAGAATAACCGGGACGGAGAATTCACCCCTCCACTTT. It codes for CASRITGTENSPLHF.

This clone occurred many times. V usage is TRBV19 and J usage is TRBJ1-6; 7 bases line up with TRBD1. V lost 5 bases to trimming and J lost 7 bases; unmatched junction nucleotides: 5. Per the germline V gene, CDR1 is LNHDA and CDR2 is SQIVND (reference sequence). CDR3 size: 14 residues. The CDR3 loop reads CASSLDRINSPLHF. DNA for the CDR3: TGTGCCAGTAGTCTGGACAGGATCAATTCACCCCTCCACTTT.

The V gene is TRBV4-1, the J gene TRBJ2-3; the match to TRBD1 covers 7 bases. Germline CDR1 MGHRA, CDR2 YSYEKL. V dropped 5 bases and J dropped 4; count of bases not matched to a gene: 6. The CDR3 extends over 14 amino acids. CDR3 loop: CASSFPGQADTQYF. The CDR3 nucleotides read TGCGCCAGCAGCTTTCCCGGACAGGCAGATACGCAGTATTTT.

The chain recombines TRBV28 with TRBJ1-2, with 9 bases matching TRBD1. J lost 8 bases, V lost 1 base, and 2 bases had no gene match. This CDR3 region has 13 residues. Germline V gene data show CDR1 as MDHEN and CDR2 as SYDVKM. The CDR3 DNA sequence: TGTGCCAGCAGTTTATCCGGACAGGGGGGCTACACCTTC. Amino acid sequence: CASSLSGQGGYTF.

J is TRBJ1-2 and V is TRBV6-6; D not certain. Trimming stripped 2 bases from V and 8 bases from J, with 15 bases between. The CDR3 covers 14 residues. The V gene's germline CDR1 is MNHNY and CDR2 SVGAGI (reference sequence). The CDR3 DNA reads as TGTGCCAGCAGTTACGTGGCAGACCGACAAGGCTACACCTTC. Translated: CASSYVADRQGYTF.

This clone was picked up one time. The chain recombines TRBV19 with TRBJ2-2; the match to TRBD1 covers 8 bases. The CDR3 loop spans 15 amino acids. The germline gives CDR1 LNHDA, CDR2 SQIVND (reference sequence). Trimming cost V 3 bases and J 9 bases; bases outside gene matches: 9. The CDR3, as DNA: TGTGCCAGTAGTATTCTGACAGGGGATCCCCGGGAGCTGTTTTTT. This encodes CASSILTGDPRELFF. Variable domain in full (rest from reference TRBV19 and TRBJ2-2): DGGITQSPKYLFRKEGQNVTLSCEQNLNHDAMYWYRQDPGQGLRLIYYSQIVNDFQKGDIAEGYSVSREKKESFPLTVTSAQKNPTAFYLCASSILTGDPRELFFGEGSRLTVL.

The chain is built from TRBV5-4 and TRBJ2-5; D might be TRBD2 (6 bases). Trimming stripped 0 bases from V and 4 bases from J, with 10 bases between. The CDR3 is 14 residues long. Germline V gene lookup returns CDR1 SGHNT and CDR2 YYREEE (reference sequence). CDR3 residues: CASSLAGVGETQYF. CDR3 DNA sequence: TGTGCCAGCAGCTTGGCGGGAGTGGGAGAGACCCAGTACTTC. The whole variable domain, remainder taken from reference TRBV5-4 and TRBJ2-5, is ETGVTQSPTHLIKTRGQQVTLRCSSQSGHNTVSWYQQALGQGPQFIFQYYREEENGRGNFPPRFSGLQFPNYSSELNVNALELDDSALYLCASSLAGVGETQYFGPGTRLLVL.

CDR3 nucleotides: TGTGCCAGCAGCTTGGATATGGCGGGCCCGGGCACCATATATTTT. This codes for CASSLDMAGPGTIYF. The V call is TRBV5-4, the J call TRBJ1-3; no clear D gene. The germline V gene has CDR1 SGHNT and CDR2 YYREEE (reference sequence). V shed 0 bases and J shed 9 bases, with 16 bases lying between them. The CDR3 totals 15 residues.

This chain connects TRBV4-1 to TRBJ1-1; a possible D gene is TRBD1 (5 bases). Trimming shortened V by 4 bases and J by 1 base, and 10 bases separated the two germline ends. Germline V CDR1 and CDR2: MGHRA, YSYEKL. The CDR3 is made up of 14 amino acids. The DNA of the CDR3 is TGCGCCAGCAGCCCATTCACAGGGAACACTGAAGCTTTCTTT. This gives the protein CASSPFTGNTEAFF.

J is TRBJ2-2 and V is TRBV19; D is unclear. The CDR3 is 14 residues long. The V gene's germline CDR1 is LNHDA and CDR2 SQIVND (reference sequence). Trimming left V 2 bases short and J 4 bases short, with 8 bases between. CDR3 amino acids: CASSIKAGTGELFF. CDR3 DNA sequence: TGTGCCAGTAGTATAAAGGCCGGCACCGGGGAGCTGTTTTTT.

This clone has only a few counts. The chain links TRBV6-1 to TRBJ2-5; TRBD2 matches at 9 bases. Germline values: CDR1 MNHNS, CDR2 SASEGT. The CDR3 length is 14 residues. V gave up 3 bases and J gave up 1 base; unmatched junction bases: 0. CDR3 sequence: CASSETSGQETQYF. DNA for the CDR3: TGTGCCAGCAGTGAGACTAGCGGCCAAGAGACCCAGTACTTC.